This TCR beta chain derives from a study of cytomegalovirus exposure and HLA in healthy donors. Study overall: Findings of an earlier analysis included more than 90 million unique TCR beta sequences from 200 million or so T cells. Study outcomes and limitations: Most of the TCR beta V segments (in an earlier analysis) were productive either about 87% or about 30% of the time. The number of N-insertions in an Asian-associated ancestry cluster was reportedly below the 666-donor mean in a later analysis.

Of note for this clone: Its antigen is currently unknown.

Trimming took 4 bases from V and 1 from J, leaving 17 bases between them. The CDR3 covers 16 residues. The germline V gene has CDR1 SGHNT and CDR2 YYREEE (reference sequence). With 60 Vbeta and 13 Jbeta primers, the PCR was carried out. How the authors handled the data: Unique TCR beta chains totaled 65 million to 95 million in a later count, with approximately 11 million of them shared. Clones were read by immunoSEQ multiplex PCR, and TCRdb kept only the in-frame ones, dropping some. From that table come the V and J calls and clone size; the DNA was used to work out D and trimming. The repertoire consists of 100,000 to 150,000 clones, with over 60% occurring once and the leading ten covering more than 4%.

The clonotype was recovered from a male donor in good health and CMV-seropositive. The chain joins TRBV5-4 to TRBJ2-5, with TRBD1 as a possible D gene (5 bases). The sequenced material came from PBMCs. This CDR3 is CASSPRQGGPQETQYF. In DNA, the CDR3 is TGTGCCAGCAGCCCCCGGCAGGGTGGCCCCCAAGAGACCCAGTACTTC.